These 11 T cell receptor beta chains originate from one sample sequenced in a study of a mutant IDH1 vaccine in newly diagnosed glioma. As for time point: week 47, end of study. One vaccine dose held 300 ug of mutant IDH1 20-mer peptide and came with topical imiquimod. Their antigens remain unidentified. Here immunoSEQ multiplex PCR was the method, and the copy in TCRdb shows in-frame clones only, minus some. The sample holds 56,000 or so clones, roughly 76% seen once. The sequencing used PBMCs, collected from a glioma patient whose treatment included an IDH1 peptide vaccine. Receptors were obtained from a man aged 50 to 60 with glioma.

The chain couples TRBV15 to TRBJ2-7; 7 nucleotides match TRBD2. Unmatched junction bases numbered 6, after V lost 0 bases and J lost 4 bases. Germline V CDR1 and CDR2: LNHNV, YYDKDF (reference sequence). The CDR3 consists of 15 residues. The CDR3 region has the DNA TGTGCCACCAGCAGAGAAGTGTGGGGGGGGTACGAGCAGTACTTC. Translated: CATSREVWGGYEQYF. The complete variable domain, with remaining parts taken from reference TRBV15 and TRBJ2-7, reads DAMVIQNPRYQVTQFGKPVTLSCSQTLNHNVMYWYQQKSSQAPKLLFHYYDKDFNNEADTPDNFQSRRPNTSFCFLDIRSPGLGDTAMYLCATSREVWGGYEQYFGPGTRLTVT.

The table lists this clone with a few counts. The genes are TRBV28 and TRBJ1-1; the D gene is possibly TRBD1 (5 bases). CDR1 MDHEN and CDR2 SYDVKM come from the germline V gene. CDR3 length equals 13 residues. Trimming took 5 bases from V and 2 from J, leaving 9 bases between them. The CDR3 here is CASSPRVNTEAFF. The DNA of the CDR3 is TGTGCCAGCAGTCCCAGGGTTAACACTGAAGCTTTCTTT.

V is TRBV4-1 and J is TRBJ2-5, with D perhaps TRBD1 or TRBD2 (5 bases each). This CDR3 is 13 amino acids long. Trimming removed 4 bases at V and 2 bases at J, with 8 bases between. CDR1 and CDR2 from the germline V gene are MGHRA and YSYEKL. The CDR3 sequence: CASSPGQQETQYF. CDR3 coding DNA: TGCGCCAGCAGCCCGGGGCAGCAAGAGACCCAGTACTTC.

The chain has TRBV10-3 and TRBJ2-7; TRBD1 matches at 10 bases. The CDR3 extends over 14 amino acids. Trimming at V came to 6 bases and at J to 5 bases, leaving 7 bases not matched to a gene. The germline V gene has CDR1 ENHRY and CDR2 SYGVKD. CDR3 nucleotide sequence: TGTGCCATCAGCGCGGGACAGGGGCCCGACGAGCAGTACTTC. Translating gives CAISAGQGPDEQYF.

The chain employs TRBV28 and TRBJ2-7; a possible D gene is TRBD2 (6 bases). CDR3 length equals 13 residues. CDR1 MDHEN and CDR2 SYDVKM come from the germline V gene. The ends were cut back, 4 bases at V and 12 bases at J, with 19 bases in the middle. CDR3 loop: CASSSTSRPRRYF. The CDR3, as DNA: TGTGCCAGCAGTTCAACTAGCCGGCCAAGGCGGTACTTC.

The chain has TRBV19 and TRBJ2-7; D not certain. Trimming left V 5 bases short and J 5 bases short, with 13 bases between. The germline CDR1 and CDR2 sequences are LNHDA and SQIVND (reference sequence). The CDR3 totals 13 residues. The CDR3 region has the DNA TGTGCCAGTAGTGCCCAGGCCGACCACGAGCAGTACTTC. This translates into CASSAQADHEQYF.

The V and J genes are TRBV6-5 and TRBJ1-1, with D perhaps matching TRBD1 (5 bases). Germline V gene data show CDR1 as MNHEY and CDR2 as SVGAGI. The CDR3 extends over 14 amino acids. Trimming removed 6 bases at V and 3 bases at J, with 14 bases between. The CDR3 nucleotides are TGTGCCAGCAGATTCCTACTAGGGGACACTGAAGCTTTCTTT. This translates into CASRFLLGDTEAFF.

The chain carries TRBV7-2 and TRBJ2-7; 12 bases agree with TRBD2. CDR1 and CDR2 (germline): SGHTA, FQGNSA. The CDR3 runs to 15 residues. V was clipped by 5 bases and J by 2 bases; unmatched bases: 4. CDR3 DNA sequence: TGTGCCAGCAGCCTAACTAGCGGGGGGCCCTACGAGCAGTACTTC. Protein sequence: CASSLTSGGPYEQYF. Looking up the rest from reference TRBV7-2 and TRBJ2-7 gives the full variable domain: GAGVSQSPSNKVTEKGKDVELRCDPISGHTALYWYRQSLGQGLEFLIYFQGNSAPDKSGLPSDRFSAERTGGSVSTLTIQRTQQEDSAVYLCASSLTSGGPYEQYFGPGTRLTVT.

This chain joins TRBV19 and TRBJ2-7; D possibly corresponds to TRBD2 (5 bases). The V gene lost 1 base and the J gene lost 1 base, with 11 bases spanning the gap. The CDR3 is 15 amino acids. Germline values: CDR1 LNHDA, CDR2 SQIVND (reference sequence). This CDR3 is CASSIASGESYEQYF. The CDR3 nucleotides are TGTGCCAGTAGTATAGCATCTGGGGAGTCCTACGAGCAGTACTTC.

The CDR3 sequence: CASEFGEAFF. CDR3 bases: TGTGCCTCTGAGTTCGGTGAAGCTTTCTTT. The chain is built from TRBV30 and TRBJ1-1; D unresolved. Looked up from germline, CDR1 is GTSNPN and CDR2 is SVGIG (reference sequence). Trimming removed 7 bases at V and 7 bases at J, with 10 bases between. CDR3 length: 10 residues.

The V call is TRBV27, the J call TRBJ1-5, with 8 bases aligning to TRBD1. The CDR3 contains 15 residues. In germline, CDR1 is MNHEY, CDR2 SMNVEV (reference sequence). After removal of 6 bases from V and 0 bases from J, the junction contained 4 bases not matched to a gene. The CDR3 region is CASSRTGHSNQPQHF. The CDR3 DNA reads as TGTGCCAGCAGCAGGACAGGGCATAGCAATCAGCCCCAGCATTTT.